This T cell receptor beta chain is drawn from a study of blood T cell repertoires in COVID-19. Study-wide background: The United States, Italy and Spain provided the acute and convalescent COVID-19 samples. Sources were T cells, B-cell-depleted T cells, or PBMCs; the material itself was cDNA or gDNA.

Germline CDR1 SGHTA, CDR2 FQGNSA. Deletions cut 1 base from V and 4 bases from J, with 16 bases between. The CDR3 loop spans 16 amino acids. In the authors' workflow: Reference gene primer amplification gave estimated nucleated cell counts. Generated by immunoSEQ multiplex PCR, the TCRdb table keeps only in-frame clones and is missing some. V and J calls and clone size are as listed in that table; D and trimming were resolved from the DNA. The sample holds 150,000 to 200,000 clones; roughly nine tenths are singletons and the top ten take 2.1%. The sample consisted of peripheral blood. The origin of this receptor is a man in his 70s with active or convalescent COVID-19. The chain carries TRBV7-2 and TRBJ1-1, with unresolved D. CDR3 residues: CASSLGSGTFGTEAFF. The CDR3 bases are TGTGCCAGCAGCTTAGGTTCGGGAACATTTGGCACTGAAGCTTTCTTT.